Here is one TCR beta chain with its context. This receptor's antigen is unknown. It has no much larger one-base neighbor in the sample; base qualities were not kept. These data come from a study of T cells in localized non-small cell lung cancer (dated by TCRdb to between 2020 and 2021). Background for the entire study: Comparing tumors with uninvolved tumor-adjacent lungs, the study looked at the T cell repertoires of hundreds of patients with early-stage NSCLC. A mean age of approximately 66 years was recorded for the NSCLC patients, of whom some 130 were male and more than 85 were female. The cohort was made up of 200 to 250 treatment-naive NSCLC patients whose localized lung tumors had been resected. What the work shows at the level of the full study, not this receptor alone: Longer overall survival was associated with higher T cell density in blood, whereas shorter survival was associated with higher clonality in adjacent lung. Uninvolved tumor-adjacent lung showed the highest T cell clonality, higher than tumor, which suggests more focused antigenic responses in the uninvolved tumor-adjacent lung. Because of the exploratory design, TCR variables were selected using unadjusted p-values without false-discovery rate correction. Of the top 100 tumor clones, a median of around 57 were detected in paired uninvolved adjacent lung; under 35 were also among that lung's top 100. Multi-region tumor sequencing was not performed, so intratumor heterogeneity could not be excluded.

The immunoSEQ Assay was used to sequence TCR beta CDR3 regions from DNA. As for how the authors treated the data: To compute T cell density, TCR beta template counts were normalized to usable DNA, which was estimated by amplifying housekeeping genes. Richness was estimated with the preseqR package, extrapolating to 400,000 templates for PBMC samples and 120,000 templates for tissue samples. Clonality was defined as one minus Pielou's evenness. Tissue-enriched TCRs were identified by differential abundance testing using productive amino-acid clonotypes, minimum total count 5 and alpha 0.1. The Jaccard Index and the Morisita Overlap Index were used to measure how much the repertoires overlapped between compartments. GLIPH grouped TCR beta CDR3s together with public tetramer-defined viral CDR3s, and a viral motif had to include at least three viral sequences and also show V-gene enrichment. This immuneACCESS table, as held by TCRdb, lists in-frame sequences with V and J called but not all clones. Of the missing ones, under half trace to an unresolved V gene in checked studies; the others have no known cause. The DNA gave D and trimming, while V, J and clone size come from that table. The sample has under 60,000 clones on record, 86% of them singletons. Roughly 18% of the sample is taken by the ten largest.

At diagnosis, peripheral blood, uninvolved tumor-adjacent lung and tumor were collected and were preserved as a mix of fresh-frozen and FFPE material. Blood samples were analyzed as peripheral blood mononuclear cells for TCR repertoire profiling. This clonotype was obtained from a male donor older than 55 with stage III squamous cell lung carcinoma. Here the sequenced sample was peripheral blood, taken before any cancer treatment.

Read as DNA, the sequence is TGTGCCAGCAGTGACTACGGACGGAGATTATCCGATGAGCAGTTCTTC. It encodes CASSDYGRRLSDEQFF. The chain uses TRBV6-1 and TRBJ2-1, with the D segment identity uncertain. The CDR3 holds 16 amino acids from the cysteine to the phenylalanine. The read is trimmed to its CDR3 DNA, 48 bases read in frame from base 1. The germline V gene specifies MNHNS as CDR1 and SASEGT as CDR2. V was cut back by 3 bases and J by 8 bases, leaving a gap of 20 bases between them.